The following is a T cell receptor (beta chain) sequence with its context. The sample has other DNA sequences that encode this CDR3 too. This entry comes from a study of shared clonotypes between healthy human individuals. Germline assignment: CDR1 MDHEN and CDR2 SYDVKM. Trimming shortened V by 6 bases and J by 2 bases, and 8 bases separated the two germline ends. CDR3 length: 13 amino acids. Assay used: immunoSEQ multiplex PCR; TCRdb lists only in-frame clones, some missing. The table shows 600,000 to 800,000 clones, with approximately 72% occurring only once. The clonotype comes from a young woman in good health. The J gene is TRBJ2-1, the V gene TRBV28; D is unclear. Sample: memory CD4+ T cells sorted from blood. Subset reported: CD45RA-negative fraction. CDR3 sequence: CASSPVAYNEQFF. The CDR3 DNA reads as TGTGCCAGCAGCCCCGTGGCCTACAATGAGCAGTTCTTC.